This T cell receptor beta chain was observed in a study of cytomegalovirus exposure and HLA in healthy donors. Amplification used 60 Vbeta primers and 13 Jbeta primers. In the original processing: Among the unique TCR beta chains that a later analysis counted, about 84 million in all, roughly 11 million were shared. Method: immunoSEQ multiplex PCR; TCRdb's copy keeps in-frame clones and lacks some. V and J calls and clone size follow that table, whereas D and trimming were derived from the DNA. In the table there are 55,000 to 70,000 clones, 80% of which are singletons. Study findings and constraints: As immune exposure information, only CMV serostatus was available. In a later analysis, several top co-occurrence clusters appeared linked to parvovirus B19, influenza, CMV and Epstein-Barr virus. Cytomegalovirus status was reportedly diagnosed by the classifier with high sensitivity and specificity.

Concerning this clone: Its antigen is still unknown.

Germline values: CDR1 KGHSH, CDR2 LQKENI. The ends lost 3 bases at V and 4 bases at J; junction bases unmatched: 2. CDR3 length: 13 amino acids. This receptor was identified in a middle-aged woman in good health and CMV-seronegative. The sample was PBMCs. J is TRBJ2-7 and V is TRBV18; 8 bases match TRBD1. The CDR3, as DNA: TGTGCCAGCTCACCTACAGGGGGTTACGAGCAGTACTTC. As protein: CASSPTGGYEQYF. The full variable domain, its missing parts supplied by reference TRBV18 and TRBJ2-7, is NAGVMQNPRHLVRRRGQEARLRCSPMKGHSHVYWYRQLPEEGLKFMVYLQKENIIDESGMPKERFSAEFPKEGPSILRIQQVVRGDSAAYFCASSPTGGYEQYFGPGTRLTVT.